These T cell receptor beta chains were read from a single sample in a study of T cells in Graves' hyperthyroidism and ophthalmopathy. TCRdb itself ran the multiplex PCR reads through MiXCR, one entry per CDR3 protein. This table has around 450,000 distinct CDR3 sequences, roughly 14% appearing once. The specimen sequenced was blood. The receptors originated from a woman aged 18-30 years with Graves' hyperthyroidism. Each CDR3 is given with its conserved first and last residue. D genes are given only for firm matches. Clone size is not always given. Where it is, it says once, few, many or a class for expanded clones.

D: TRBD2; size: many; V: TRBV20-1; J: TRBJ2-1; DNA: TGCAGTGCTAGTCCAGCGGGGGGGCTCAGCTCCTACAATGAGCAGTTCTTC; CDR3: CSASPAGGLSSYNEQFF
D: .; size: .; V: TRBV18; J: TRBJ2-7; DNA: TGTGCCAGCTCACAGGAGACAGAGAGCTCCTACGAGCAGTACTTC; CDR3: CASSQETESSYEQYF
D: .; size: many; V: TRBV6-2/TRBV6-3; J: TRBJ2-3; DNA: TGTGCCAGCAGCGGACCGAGAGAGGCAGATACGCAGTATTTT; CDR3: CASSGPREADTQYF
D: .; size: few; V: TRBV9; J: TRBJ2-1; DNA: TGTGCCAGCAGCGTAGAGGGAGCGGGACAGAGGACCAATGAGCAGTTCTTC; CDR3: CASSVEGAGQRTNEQFF
D: .; size: many; V: TRBV7-9; J: TRBJ2-7; DNA: TGTGCCAGCAGCCACGGAGGAGGGTCCTACGAGCAGTACTTC; CDR3: CASSHGGGSYEQYF
D: TRBD2; size: many; V: TRBV30; J: TRBJ2-5; DNA: TGTGCCTGGAGTGTACAAGGCGGGGGTAAAGAGACCCAGTACTTC; CDR3: CAWSVQGGGKETQYF
D: .; size: many; V: TRBV12-5; J: TRBJ2-7; DNA: TGTGCTAGTGGTTCCTTCGGCGAGCAGTACTTC; CDR3: CASGSFGEQYF
D: .; size: many; V: TRBV6-2/TRBV6-3; J: TRBJ2-1; DNA: TGTGCCAGCAACGACCCAAACAATGAGCAGTTCTTC; CDR3: CASNDPNNEQFF
D: .; size: few; V: TRBV13; J: TRBJ2-1; DNA: TGTGCCAGCAGCCTTCCGGGACATCATTCCTACAATGAGCAGTTCTTC; CDR3: CASSLPGHHSYNEQFF
D: TRBD2; size: few; V: TRBV15; J: TRBJ2-1; DNA: TGTGCCACCAGCAGAGATGGGACCGGGACTAGCGGCAATGAGCAGTTCTTC; CDR3: CATSRDGTGTSGNEQFF
D: .; size: .; V: TRBV11-3; J: TRBJ2-7; DNA: TGTGCCAGCAGCTTAGGCGAGTACGGGCAGTACTTC; CDR3: CASSLGEYGQYF
D: TRBD1; size: many; V: TRBV27; J: TRBJ2-3; DNA: TGTGCCAGCAGTACTAGGGGGCGGACAGATACGCAGTATTTT; CDR3: CASSTRGRTDTQYF
D: TRBD1; size: many; V: TRBV4-1; J: TRBJ1-1; DNA: TGCGCCAGCAGAAGACAGGGGGGGAGCATGAACACTGAAGCTTTCTTT; CDR3: CASRRQGGSMNTEAFF
D: TRBD1; size: many; V: TRBV18; J: TRBJ2-7; DNA: TGTGCCAGCTCACCTGGACAGGGTACCGCCTCCTACGAGCAGTACTTC; CDR3: CASSPGQGTASYEQYF
D: .; size: many; V: TRBV20-1; J: TRBJ1-3; DNA: TGCAGTGCTAGAGGCGCAGGGGATGGAAACACCATATATTTT; CDR3: CSARGAGDGNTIYF
D: .; size: few; V: TRBV7-9; J: TRBJ2-1; DNA: TGTGCCAGCAGTTCGGGCCTCAGCTCCTACAATGAGCAGTTCTTC; CDR3: CASSSGLSSYNEQFF
D: .; size: .; V: TRBV4-1; J: TRBJ2-3; DNA: TGCGCCAGCAGCCAAGATACGGGGACTAGCACAGATACGCAGTATTTT; CDR3: CASSQDTGTSTDTQYF
D: .; size: many; V: TRBV6-1; J: TRBJ2-7; DNA: TGTGCCACCCATTACGGGCTTATGGAGCAGTACTTC; CDR3: CATHYGLMEQYF
D: .; size: many; V: TRBV12-3/TRBV12-4; J: TRBJ2-3; DNA: TGTGCCAGCAGTTTTTTGTGGGGGGCAGATACGCAGTATTTT; CDR3: CASSFLWGADTQYF
D: .; size: .; V: TRBV4-1; J: TRBJ2-7; DNA: TGCGCCAGCAGCCAACCATTTCGGGGACACGAGCAGTACTTC; CDR3: CASSQPFRGHEQYF
D: .; size: many; V: TRBV12-3/TRBV12-4; J: TRBJ1-5; DNA: TGTGCCAGCTCTCTGGGAGTAATCAACCCCCAGCATTTT; CDR3: CASSLGVINPQHF
D: .; size: many; V: TRBV12-3/TRBV12-4; J: TRBJ2-1; DNA: TGTGCCAGCAGTACGGGTAGAGGGGGCAATGAGCAGTTCTTC; CDR3: CASSTGRGGNEQFF
D: .; size: many; V: TRBV12-3/TRBV12-4; J: TRBJ2-1; DNA: TGTGCCAGCAGTCATTCTCGAAAGGGTGAGCAGTTCTTC; CDR3: CASSHSRKGEQFF
D: .; size: .; V: TRBV10-3; J: TRBJ2-5; DNA: TGTGCCATCAGTGGATACAGGGAAGAGACCCAGTACTTC; CDR3: CAISGYREETQYF
D: .; size: .; V: TRBV4-2; J: TRBJ1-2; DNA: TGTGCCAGCAGCCAAGAGGGCCGCTATGGCTACACCTTC; CDR3: CASSQEGRYGYTF
D: .; size: .; V: TRBV6-1; J: TRBJ2-1; DNA: TGTGCCAGCTCCACTCTGCAGGAGTGGGAGCAGTTCTTC; CDR3: CASSTLQEWEQFF
D: TRBD2; size: many; V: TRBV4-1; J: TRBJ2-5; DNA: TGCGCCAGCAGCCATGATTCCGGGACTACCGAACAAGAGACCCAGTACTTC; CDR3: CASSHDSGTTEQETQYF
D: TRBD1; size: many; V: TRBV2; J: TRBJ1-5; DNA: TGTGCCAGCAGGGACGGACAGGGGAGCAATCAGCCCCAGCATTTT; CDR3: CASRDGQGSNQPQHF
D: .; size: few; V: TRBV9; J: TRBJ1-2; DNA: TGTGCCAGCAGCGAACGGTTTAACTATGGCTACACCTTC; CDR3: CASSERFNYGYTF
D: TRBD2; size: many; V: TRBV6-1; J: TRBJ2-3; DNA: TGTGCCAGTCCGCTGGCGGGAGACACAGATACGCAGTATTTT; CDR3: CASPLAGDTDTQYF
D: .; size: many; V: TRBV6-1; J: TRBJ2-3; DNA: TGTGCCAGCAGTTTCAACTTCCGGGACACCCGAGCCGATACGCAGTATTTT; CDR3: CASSFNFRDTRADTQYF
D: .; size: many; V: TRBV11-1; J: TRBJ2-1; DNA: TGTGCCAGCAGCTTAAGTAGGGCTAGCATTGGTGAGCAGTTCTTC; CDR3: CASSLSRASIGEQFF
D: TRBD1; size: many; V: TRBV30; J: TRBJ1-1; DNA: TGTGCCTGGACCGTGGGCCGGGACAGGGGAATTTGGGGAGCTTTCTTT; CDR3: CAWTVGRDRGIWGAFF
D: .; size: .; V: TRBV7-9; J: TRBJ1-5; DNA: TGTGCCAGCAGCTGGGGGACGGCGAATCAGCCCCAGCATTTT; CDR3: CASSWGTANQPQHF
D: TRBD1; size: many; V: TRBV7-2; J: TRBJ1-6; DNA: TGTGCCAGCGCGAGGGGGCAAATAATGAATTCACCCCTCCACTTT; CDR3: CASARGQIMNSPLHF
D: .; size: once; V: TRBV4-3; J: TRBJ2-7; DNA: TGCGCCAGCAGCCAATGGGGGGGCACCTACGAGCAGTACTTC; CDR3: CASSQWGGTYEQYF
D: TRBD1; size: many; V: TRBV6-1; J: TRBJ2-5; DNA: TGTGCCAGCAGCCGGTGGGACAGCCAGCAAGAGACCCAGTACTTC; CDR3: CASSRWDSQQETQYF
D: TRBD2; size: few; V: TRBV6-4; J: TRBJ2-3; DNA: TGTGCCAGCAGTGAAGGAGCGGGGGGGCCCACAGATACGCAGTATTTT; CDR3: CASSEGAGGPTDTQYF
D: .; size: many; V: TRBV28; J: TRBJ2-3; DNA: TGTGCCAGCAGTTTTAGCCCAGATACGCAGTATTTT; CDR3: CASSFSPDTQYF
D: .; size: .; V: TRBV5-5; J: TRBJ1-1; DNA: TGTGCCAGCAGCTCGGCAACAGTGAACACTGAAGCTTTCTTT; CDR3: CASSSATVNTEAFF
D: TRBD2; size: many; V: TRBV6-2/TRBV6-3; J: TRBJ2-1; DNA: TGTGCCAGCAGTGACCAGGGACTAGGAAATGAGCAGTTCTTC; CDR3: CASSDQGLGNEQFF
D: .; size: many; V: TRBV30; J: TRBJ2-2; DNA: TGTGCCTGGGCCCGGGGGACCGGGGAGCTGTTTTTT; CDR3: CAWARGTGELFF
D: TRBD2; size: .; V: TRBV6-5; J: TRBJ2-2; DNA: TGTGCCACCACATACTTTGCGGGAGAAGCGGGGGAGCTGTTTTTT; CDR3: CATTYFAGEAGELFF
D: .; size: .; V: TRBV20-1; J: TRBJ1-3; DNA: TGCAGTGCTTACCCCAGGGCCAGGCAGGACACCATATATTTT; CDR3: CSAYPRARQDTIYF
D: TRBD1; size: .; V: TRBV2; J: TRBJ1-2; DNA: TGTGCCAGCAGTGAAGACTGGGACAGGGGTCGGGGCTACACCTTC; CDR3: CASSEDWDRGRGYTF
D: .; size: many; V: TRBV28; J: TRBJ2-7; DNA: TGTGCCAGCAGACGCGGACAGCACGCCTACGAGCAGTACTTC; CDR3: CASRRGQHAYEQYF